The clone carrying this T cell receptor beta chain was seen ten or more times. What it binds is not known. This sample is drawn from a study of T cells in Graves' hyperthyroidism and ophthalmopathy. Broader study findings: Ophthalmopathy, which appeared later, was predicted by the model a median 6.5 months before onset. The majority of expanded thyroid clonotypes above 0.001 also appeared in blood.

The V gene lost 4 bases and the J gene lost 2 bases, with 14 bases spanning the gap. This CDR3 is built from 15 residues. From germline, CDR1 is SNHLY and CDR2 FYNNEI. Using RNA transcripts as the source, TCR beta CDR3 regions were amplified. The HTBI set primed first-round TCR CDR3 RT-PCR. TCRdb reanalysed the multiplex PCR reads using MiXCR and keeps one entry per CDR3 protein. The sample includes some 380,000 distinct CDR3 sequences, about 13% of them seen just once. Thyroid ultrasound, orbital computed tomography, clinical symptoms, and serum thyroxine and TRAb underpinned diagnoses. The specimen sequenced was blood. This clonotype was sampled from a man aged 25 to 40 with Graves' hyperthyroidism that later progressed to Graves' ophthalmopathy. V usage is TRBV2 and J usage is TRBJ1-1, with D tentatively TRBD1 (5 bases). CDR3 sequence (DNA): TGTGCCAGCAGTGCAAGGGCAGGGACCAACACTGAAGCTTTCTTT. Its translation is CASSARAGTNTEAFF.